Listed below are T cell receptor beta chains from one sample, sequenced in a study of CD8 T cells in ankylosing spondylitis. TCRdb passed the 5' RACE reads through MiXCR, listing each CDR3 protein once. The sample holds about 450,000 distinct CDR3 sequences, 20% to 30% seen once. Material: blood, either unsorted or a sorted T cell fraction (not recorded which). These receptor sequences come from a male donor with ankylosing spondylitis. Both conserved end residues are trimmed from each CDR3. D genes are given only for firm matches.

>TRBV11-2|-
ASSPRGGLSNTEAF
>TRBV5-1|-
ASSLAGFYEQY
>TRBV4-2|TRBD2
ASSQLAGDWSTDTQY
>TRBV30|TRBD1
AGQGPGYSPLH
>TRBV10-3|-
AIGSGQETQY
>TRBV6-5|TRBD2
ASSYSSSGSRTDTQY
>TRBV20-1|-
SARTGVNNSPLH
>TRBV12-2|-
ASRSGLAGAPWNEQF
>TRBV30|-
AWSANHNEQF
>TRBV20-1|TRBD2
SASNPSGSVKNIQY
>TRBV3-1|TRBD2
ASSQELLAGIYEQY
>TRBV18|TRBD2
ASSPNLAELQETQY
>TRBV12-3/TRBV12-4|-
ASSLARGYYGYT
>TRBV20-1|-
SAIDRTYEQY
>TRBV4-2|TRBD2
ASSQDPRGSFNEQY
>TRBV7-9|TRBD2
ASSLGSGSTTDTQY
>TRBV3-1|TRBD2
ASSQDLTSGTNTGELF
>TRBV12-3/TRBV12-4|-
ASRWGDTQY
>TRBV6-2/TRBV6-3|-
ASSYLATGELF
>TRBV12-3/TRBV12-4|-
ASRPSGLDTGELF
>TRBV7-9|-
ASSFSQGLNEKLF
>TRBV20-1|TRBD2
SARLSGRVSGELF